The 28 T cell receptor beta chains in this list originate from one sample, sequenced in a study of blood T cell repertoires in COVID-19. Repertoires were generated with immunoSEQ multiplex PCR, while TCRdb's copy carries only in-frame clones and drops some. The sample lists fewer than 250,000 clones; about 88% were seen once. What was sequenced was peripheral blood. The origin of the receptors is a woman between 35 and 50 years old with acute or convalescent COVID-19.

The chain joins TRBV5-6 to TRBJ1-2; unclear D gene. Germline V gene lookup returns CDR1 SGHDT and CDR2 YYEEEE. V lost 4 bases to trimming and J lost 1 base, with 11 bases between them. The CDR3 is 14 residues long. CDR3 DNA sequence: TGTGCCAGCAGCCCCGTCTCGGGTAACTATGGCTACACCTTC. Translated, it gives CASSPVSGNYGYTF.

This clone has ten or more counts. This chain links TRBV6-5 with TRBJ2-7; D is perhaps TRBD1 (6 bases). The CDR3 is made up of 16 amino acids. CDR1 is MNHEY and CDR2 is SVGAGI in the germline V gene. Trimming cost V 2 bases and J 1 base, with 15 bases left between them. The CDR3 DNA is TGTGCCAGCAGTTACGATGATCCGGGACAATCCTACGAGCAGTACGTC. Its translation is CASSYDDPGQSYEQYV.

The V call is TRBV7-6, the J call TRBJ1-1; maybe TRBD1 (5 bases). Germline values: CDR1 SGHVS, CDR2 FNYEAQ. V shed 1 base and J shed 8 bases, with 11 bases lying between them. This CDR3 has 13 residues. The CDR3 here is CASSLGQGAEAFF. CDR3 nucleotides: TGTGCCAGCAGCTTAGGTCAGGGCGCGGAAGCTTTCTTT.

V is TRBV27 and J is TRBJ1-1; D perhaps matches TRBD1 (6 bases). This CDR3 has 14 residues. V dropped 5 bases and J dropped 2 bases, with 12 bases sitting between them. CDR1 MNHEY and CDR2 SMNVEV come from the germline V gene (reference sequence). The DNA for the CDR3 is TGTGCCAGCAGTCCAGACAGGTTCAACACTGAAGCTTTCTTT. It is translated as CASSPDRFNTEAFF.

The J gene is TRBJ1-1, the V gene TRBV6-4; tentative D call: TRBD1 (6 bases). Deletions cut 6 bases from V and 5 bases from J, with 16 bases between. CDR3 size: 14 residues. Germline CDR1 MRHNA, CDR2 SNTAGT. Here the CDR3 DNA reads TGTGCCAGCAGGAGACAGGCCTGGGAGACTGAAGCTTTCTTT. Its translation: CASRRQAWETEAFF.

This clone was observed a few times. The chain is built from TRBV7-9 and TRBJ1-2, with a weak D call TRBD1 (6 bases). The germline V and J ends were trimmed by 5 bases and 6 bases, with 16 bases remaining between them. The CDR3 is made up of 14 amino acids. CDR1 and CDR2 from the germline V gene are SEHNR and FQNEAQ (reference sequence). CDR3 nucleotides: TGTGCCAGCAGCCGAACAGGGTCTCCACATGGCTACACCTTC. Translating it yields CASSRTGSPHGYTF.

V gene TRBV7-2 combines with J gene TRBJ1-1; no firm D call. CDR3 length: 14 residues. Germline V gives CDR1 SGHTA, CDR2 FQGNSA. With 1 base removed from V and 0 bases from J, the gap between germline ends came to 6 bases. DNA of the CDR3: TGTGCCAGCAGCTTAGTGGCCGTGAACACTGAAGCTTTCTTT. It translates to CASSLVAVNTEAFF.

This chain uses TRBV24-1 with TRBJ2-3; possibly TRBD2 for D (5 bases). The CDR3 is made up of 18 amino acids. V was cut by 0 bases and J by 5 bases, with 20 bases left in between. The germline gives CDR1 KGHDR, CDR2 SFDVKD. The CDR3 DNA follows: TGTGCCACCAGTGATTTGCGGGCCCCAACCGGGAATAAAGATACGCAGTATTTT. Amino acid sequence: CATSDLRAPTGNKDTQYF.

The CDR3 region is CAIRTGDDNSPLHF. The CDR3, as DNA: TGTGCCATCAGGACAGGGGATGACAATTCACCCCTCCACTTT. The chain recombines TRBV10-3 with TRBJ1-6; 8 bases map to TRBD1. Germline values: CDR1 ENHRY, CDR2 SYGVKD. The CDR3 is 14 amino acids. Germline trimming cut 6 bases from V and 7 bases from J; bases unmatched to any gene: 5.

The V call is TRBV11-3, the J call TRBJ1-1, with a possible D match to TRBD1 (5 bases). From germline, CDR1 is SGHNT and CDR2 YENEEA. This CDR3 is 13 amino acids long. Trimming stripped 1 base from V and 2 bases from J, with 5 bases between. The CDR3 DNA follows: TGTGCCAGCAGCTTAGGGGGCAACACTGAAGCTTTCTTT. This gives the protein CASSLGGNTEAFF. The full variable domain, with the rest looked up from reference TRBV11-3 and TRBJ1-1, is EAGVVQSPRYKIIEKKQPVAFWCNPISGHNTLYWYLQNLGQGPELLIRYENEEAVDDSQLPKDRFSAERLKGVDSTLKIQPAELGDSAVYLCASSLGGNTEAFFGQGTRLTVV.

The V and J genes are TRBV7-8 and TRBJ2-1; TRBD2 aligns across 8 bases. The CDR3 spans 16 residues. CDR1 is SGHVS and CDR2 is FQNEAQ in the germline V gene. Losses at the gene ends were 4 bases for V and 7 bases for J; bases not matched to a gene: 12. Written as DNA, the CDR3 is TGTGCCAGCAGCTCCTGGTCATCGGGGGGGAAAAATGAGCAGTTCTTC. Protein: CASSSWSSGGKNEQFF.

The chain links TRBV9 to TRBJ1-2; 12 nucleotides line up with TRBD1. J gave up 8 bases and V 3 bases, and 5 bases lay outside the gene matches. Germline CDR1 reads SGDLS; CDR2 reads YYNGEE. The CDR3 contains 14 residues. In DNA, the CDR3 is TGTGCCAGCAGCGAGGGACAGGGGGCGAGGGGCTACACCTTC. Its translation is CASSEGQGARGYTF.

J is TRBJ1-3 and V is TRBV10-3; weak D call: TRBD1 (5 bases). This CDR3 region has 13 residues. Germline V gives CDR1 ENHRY, CDR2 SYGVKD. V was shortened by 8 bases and J by 2 bases, with 10 bases between the two germline ends. CDR3 DNA: TGTGCCATCCGGACATCCCCTGGAAACACCATATATTTT. As protein: CAIRTSPGNTIYF.

The V call is TRBV4-2, the J call TRBJ2-5; tentatively, D is TRBD2 (6 bases). Trimming left V 1 base short and J 2 bases short, with 11 bases between. CDR1 is LGHNA and CDR2 is YNFKEQ in the germline V gene. The CDR3 covers 15 residues. CDR3 amino acids: CASSQVRGRQETQYF. The CDR3 DNA reads as TGTGCCAGCAGCCAAGTACGGGGGAGGCAAGAGACCCAGTACTTC.

This clone was counted a single time. The chain uses TRBV30 and TRBJ2-6; D may be TRBD2 (6 bases). The CDR3 is made up of 15 amino acids. Germline V lookup: CDR1 GTSNPN, CDR2 SVGIG (reference sequence). V dropped 4 bases and J dropped 2 bases, with 12 bases sitting between them. The CDR3 DNA reads as TGTGCCTGGACAGTCGGGAGAGCTGGGGCCAACGTCCTGACTTTC. Encoded protein: CAWTVGRAGANVLTF.

This chain joins TRBV21-1 and TRBJ2-4; the listed D gene, TRBD1, was not tested against the DNA. TRBV21-1 is described as a pseudogene. The CDR3 has 12 residues. The CDR3 DNA reads TGTCCCCAGGGGACGAAGGGAAACATTCAGTACTTC. This encodes CPQGTKGNIQYF.

CDR3 bases: TGTGCCAGCAGCTTCAGGGGTACAGATACGCAGTATTTT. Its translation is CASSFRGTDTQYF. The chain is built from TRBV7-9 and TRBJ2-3; a weak D match, TRBD1 (6 bases). Germline V CDR1 and CDR2: SEHNR, FQNEAQ (reference sequence). The CDR3 runs 13 residues. V was clipped by 3 bases and J by 3 bases, with 7 bases between them.

This chain uses TRBV12-3 or TRBV12-4 with TRBJ2-1, with 7 bases that match TRBD2. The CDR3 spans 13 residues. Germline trimming cut 6 bases from V and 5 bases from J; bases unmatched to any gene: 4. CDR3: CASSRLANNEQFF. CDR3 nucleotide sequence: TGTGCCAGCAGCCGACTAGCTAACAATGAGCAGTTCTTC.

The chain recombines TRBV6-4 with TRBJ2-3; D unresolved. The CDR3 spans 14 residues. Germline CDR1 is MRHNA and CDR2 is SNTAGT. V shed 1 base and J shed 0 bases, with 5 bases lying between them. CDR3 coding DNA: TGTGCCAGCAGTGACTTGGCCAGCACAGATACGCAGTATTTT. It yields the protein CASSDLASTDTQYF.

The chain is built from TRBV30 and TRBJ1-4, with a possible D match to TRBD1 (5 bases). Trimming left V 5 bases short and J 10 bases short, with 20 bases between. The CDR3 is 14 residues long. Germline V gene sequence: CDR1 GTSNPN, CDR2 SVGIG (reference sequence). CDR3 in DNA: TGTGCCTGGGGGGGACTGGGGATAGTTGGAAAACTGTTTTTT. Its translation: CAWGGLGIVGKLFF.

The V gene is TRBV18, the J gene TRBJ2-3, with 7 bases aligning to TRBD1. The V and J ends lost 1 base and 4 bases, in that order; junction bases with no gene match: 11. Germline V gives CDR1 KGHSH, CDR2 LQKENI. The CDR3 totals 17 residues. DNA of the CDR3: TGTGCCAGCTCACCACTTAAGGGGGCCCTAGGTGCAGATACGCAGTATTTT. It encodes CASSPLKGALGADTQYF.

The chain couples TRBV7-6 to TRBJ2-1; D possibly corresponds to TRBD2 (6 bases). V was trimmed by 4 bases and J by 8 bases, leaving 9 bases between them. The CDR3 sequence is 12 residues long. CDR1 is SGHVS, CDR2 FNYEAQ, per germline. The CDR3 DNA follows: TGTGCCAGCAGCTGGGGAGGCGATGAGCAGTTCTTC. Its translation: CASSWGGDEQFF.

The CDR3 DNA follows: TGTGCCACCAGTGATAGGACAGGGAACCAAGAGACCCAGTACTTC. Translation gives CATSDRTGNQETQYF. J is TRBJ2-5 and V is TRBV24-1; 8 positions agree with TRBD1. In germline, CDR1 is KGHDR, CDR2 SFDVKD. The junction had 2 bases not matched to a gene; V was cut back by 3 bases and J by 0 bases. This CDR3 has 15 amino acids.

This sequence joins TRBV5-4 and TRBJ1-1; 9 positions agree with TRBD1. This CDR3 has 13 residues. V dropped 4 bases and J dropped 4; count of bases not matched to a gene: 2. Germline V gene data show CDR1 as SGHNT and CDR2 as YYREEE (reference sequence). This CDR3 is CASSGTGLTEAFF. The CDR3 DNA is TGTGCCAGCAGCGGGACAGGGCTCACTGAAGCTTTCTTT. Full variable domain (outside the CDR3, taken from reference TRBV5-4 and TRBJ1-1): ETGVTQSPTHLIKTRGQQVTLRCSSQSGHNTVSWYQQALGQGPQFIFQYYREEENGRGNFPPRFSGLQFPNYSSELNVNALELDDSALYLCASSGTGLTEAFFGQGTRLTVV.

Details on this clone: This sample includes further DNA sequences coding for the same CDR3. The V and J genes are TRBV9 and TRBJ1-6; the D is unclear. The CDR3 extends over 15 amino acids. With 2 bases removed from V and 4 bases from J, the gap between germline ends came to 10 bases. CDR1 is SGDLS and CDR2 is YYNGEE in the germline V gene. CDR3 in DNA: TGTGCCAGCAGCGTCGCAGGTAGATATAATTCACCCCTCCACTTT. It encodes CASSVAGRYNSPLHF.

V gene TRBV9 combines with J gene TRBJ2-3; 9 bases are a match to TRBD2. With 3 bases clipped from V and 4 bases from J, the junction kept 9 bases outside the gene matches. This CDR3 has 16 residues. From germline, CDR1 is SGDLS and CDR2 YYNGEE. In DNA form, the CDR3 reads TGTGCCAGCAGCGCTCGCGGGGGGGCCGGGGCAGATACGCAGTATTTT. This sequence encodes CASSARGGAGADTQYF.

The genes are TRBV5-1 and TRBJ2-1; possibly TRBD2 for D (6 bases). The CDR3 runs 13 residues. Germline assignment: CDR1 SGHRS and CDR2 YFSETQ. V lost 1 base and J 5 bases, leaving 7 bases between the germline ends. The CDR3 DNA reads as TGCGCCAGCAGCTTGTTAGCGGACAATGAGCAGTTCTTC. Its translation: CASSLLADNEQFF.

This chain connects TRBV9 to TRBJ2-1, with TRBD2 matching over 11 bases. Trimming took 2 bases from V and 3 from J; bases not matched to a gene: 4. The CDR3 has 16 residues. Germline V gene lookup returns CDR1 SGDLS and CDR2 YYNGEE. The CDR3 DNA reads as TGTGCCAGCAGCGTTTCTCTAGCGGGGGGCTACAATGAGCAGTTCTTC. Translation gives CASSVSLAGGYNEQFF.